The clone carrying this T cell receptor beta chain showed up many times. Its antigen remains unknown. Patients were excluded for uncontrolled infection, other autoimmune disease, pregnancy or lactation. The source of the sample is a study of T cells in Graves' hyperthyroidism and ophthalmopathy. Study findings and constraints: Within blood appeared most thyroid clonotypes that had expanded above 0.001.

The V end was cut by 6 bases, the J end by 2 bases, with 11 bases between. This CDR3 spans 14 amino acids. Looked up from germline, CDR1 is SGHRS and CDR2 is YFSETQ. Amplified regions were TCR beta CDR3 sequences from RNA transcripts. TCR CDR3 regions were first amplified by RT-PCR with HTBI primers. TCRdb reanalysed the multiplex PCR reads using MiXCR and keeps one entry per CDR3 protein. The repertoire holds over 250,000 distinct CDR3 sequences, with less than 30% as singletons. This sequence joins TRBV5-1 and TRBJ2-2; D is ambiguous. The specimen was blood. The source of this sequence is a middle-aged man with Graves' hyperthyroidism that later progressed to Graves' ophthalmopathy. The CDR3 coding sequence is TGCGCCAGCAAAAGGGCCGAAAACACCGGGGAGCTGTTTTTT. Protein product: CASKRAENTGELFF.